This TCR beta chain was identified in a study of OX40 agonist ivuxolimab in advanced cancers. The CDR3 runs 13 residues. Per the germline V gene, CDR1 is MNHEY and CDR2 is SVGAGI. The V end was cut by 6 bases, the J end by 6 bases, with 11 bases between. Sequenced by immunoSEQ multiplex PCR; TCRdb stores in-frame clones only, minus some. The profile shows 45,000 to 60,000 clones, roughly nine tenths of them singletons. The material sequenced was CD4+ or CD8+ T cells sorted from blood, taken in a trial of the OX40 agonist ivuxolimab. This chain uses TRBV6-5 with TRBJ2-2; D uncertain. This receptor was taken from an adult with an advanced solid tumor such as melanoma, head and neck, liver or kidney cancer. The DNA of the CDR3 is TGTGCCAGCAGGGGGTCCGGTCCCGGGGAGCTGTTTTTT. It encodes CASRGSGPGELFF.